What follows are 17 T cell receptor beta chains derived from one specimen sequenced in a study of blood T cell repertoires in COVID-19 (dated by TCRdb to 2018 to 2020). The library was generated by the immunoSEQ multiplex PCR assay. This immuneACCESS table, as held by TCRdb, lists in-frame sequences with V and J called but not all clones. Of the missing ones, under half trace to an unresolved V gene in checked studies; the others have no known cause. Counted in this sample were over 250,000 clones; 85% to 90% of them appeared once. Of the sample, less than 2% falls within the top ten clones. Sequencing was performed on PBMCs or T cells enriched from blood (not recorded which). These receptors were collected from a woman aged 55 to 70 who had recovered from COVID-19.

This sequence joins TRBV7-3 and TRBJ2-1, with 9 bases identical to TRBD1. Trimming at V came to 3 bases and at J to 9 bases, leaving 9 bases not matched to a gene. Germline assignment: CDR1 SGHTA and CDR2 FQGTGA. The CDR3 covers 15 residues. The chain's CDR3 is CASSFGGQGLREQFF. The CDR3 DNA reads as TGTGCCAGCAGCTTTGGGGGACAGGGACTTCGTGAGCAGTTCTTC.

The chain recombines TRBV28 with TRBJ2-3; unclear D gene. Germline V gene data show CDR1 as MDHEN and CDR2 as SYDVKM. The V and J ends lost 3 bases and 4 bases respectively, with 8 bases between them. This CDR3 is 13 amino acids long. The chain's CDR3 is CASSLSPADTQYF. CDR3 coding DNA: TGTGCCAGCAGTTTGAGTCCCGCAGATACGCAGTATTTT. The entire variable domain, with the rest obtained from reference TRBV28 and TRBJ2-3, is as follows: DVKVTQSSRYLVKRTGEKVFLECVQDMDHENMFWYRQDPGLGLRLIYFSYDVKMKEKGDIPEGYSVSREKKERFSLILESASTNQTSMYLCASSLSPADTQYFGPGTRLTVL.

Of note for this clone: This CDR3 is also generated by other DNA sequences in the sample. The rearrangement uses TRBV28 and TRBJ2-7; weak D call: TRBD2 (5 bases). Between the trimmed V and J ends, which lost 2 bases and 4 bases, there was a span of 6 bases. Germline V CDR1 and CDR2: MDHEN, SYDVKM. The CDR3 covers 12 residues. Written as DNA, the CDR3 is TGTGCCAGCAGTTTAAGAGGGTACGAGCAGTACTTC. Amino acid sequence: CASSLRGYEQYF.

Note on this clone: The identical CDR3 is also encoded by other nucleotide sequences in the sample. The J gene is TRBJ1-2, the V gene TRBV2; no definite D call. The germline V and J ends were trimmed by 4 bases and 5 bases, with 8 bases remaining between them. The germline V gene has CDR1 SNHLY and CDR2 FYNNEI. The CDR3 contains 12 residues. CDR3 in DNA: TGTGCCAGCAGTGCACAGTCGTATGGCTACACCTTC. It codes for CASSAQSYGYTF.

The chain links TRBV21-1 to TRBJ2-2; the table's D call of TRBD2 was not tested on the DNA. TRBV21-1 is classified as a pseudogene. This CDR3 has 18 residues. The CDR3 coding sequence is TGTGCCAGCAGCCAAAAGCTACGGGAGGGGGCTGGCACCGGGGAGCTGTTTTTT. This translates into CASSQKLREGAGTGELFF.

This clone has more than one count but fewer than ten. The chain has TRBV28 and TRBJ1-4, with 8 bases matching TRBD1. The trim removed 2 bases at V and 11 bases at J, leaving 7 bases unmatched. The CDR3 runs 14 residues. CDR1 and CDR2 (germline): MDHEN, SYDVKM. As DNA, the CDR3 is TGTGCCAGCAGTTTACGGGACAGACAGGGGAAACTGTTTTTT. Protein sequence: CASSLRDRQGKLFF.

The rearrangement joins TRBV27 to TRBJ2-5; D may be TRBD2 (6 bases). The V end lost 0 bases, the J end lost 9 bases, and 20 bases lay between the germline ends. Germline V lookup: CDR1 MNHEY, CDR2 SMNVEV (reference sequence). The length of the CDR3 is 16 residues. Written as DNA, the CDR3 is TGTGCCAGCAGTTTATCGAGTGCTGGGGGTCCGGGGGCCCAGTACTTC. It is translated as CASSLSSAGGPGAQYF.

The V and J genes are TRBV5-1 and TRBJ2-3, with D tentatively TRBD2 (5 bases). V was shortened by 0 bases and J by 4 bases, with 12 bases between the two germline ends. The CDR3 runs to 15 residues. Germline V lookup: CDR1 SGHRS, CDR2 YFSETQ. The CDR3, as DNA: TGCGCCAGCAGCTTGGCCTTGGGAGTCGCAGATACGCAGTATTTT. It is translated as CASSLALGVADTQYF.

The chain is built from TRBV5-4 and TRBJ1-1; D may be TRBD1 (5 bases). The CDR3 spans 15 residues. The V gene's germline CDR1 is SGHNT and CDR2 YYREEE (reference sequence). The ends were cut back, 0 bases at V and 3 bases at J, with 12 bases in the middle. The CDR3 reads CASSLEAGSDTEAFF. For the CDR3, the DNA is TGTGCCAGCAGCTTGGAGGCAGGGTCGGACACTGAAGCTTTCTTT.

The chain uses TRBV5-1 and TRBJ2-7; 11 bases are a match to TRBD1. J gave up 7 bases and V 5 bases, and 11 bases lay outside the gene matches. There are 15 residues in the CDR3. Germline-derived CDR1 and CDR2 are SGHRS and YFSETQ. The CDR3 nucleotides are TGCGCCAGCAGACCTGGGACAGGGGGAGAGGGAGAGCAGTACTTC. It yields the protein CASRPGTGGEGEQYF.

The CDR3 sequence: CAISEGTGGFINQPQHF. DNA for the CDR3: TGTGCCATCAGTGAGGGGACAGGGGGCTTTATCAATCAGCCCCAGCATTTT. V usage is TRBV10-3 and J usage is TRBJ1-5; 12 bases align to TRBD1. V shed 2 bases and J 3 bases; nucleotides not matched to a gene: 5. Germline assignment: CDR1 ENHRY and CDR2 SYGVKD. The CDR3 length is 17 residues.

DNA of the CDR3: TGTGCCAGCAGCTGGGCGGGGAACACCGGGGAGCTGTTTTTT. It translates to CASSWAGNTGELFF. The J gene is TRBJ2-2, the V gene TRBV9; TRBD2 is a possible D gene (5 bases). CDR3 length equals 14 residues. The germline gives CDR1 SGDLS, CDR2 YYNGEE. Trimming left V 4 bases short and J 1 base short, with 8 bases between.

This rearrangement joins TRBV4-2 to TRBJ2-2, with 7 nucleotides matching TRBD2. In germline, CDR1 is LGHNA, CDR2 YNFKEQ. The CDR3 length is 17 residues. Trimming took 2 bases from V and 5 from J; bases not matched to a gene: 11. This chain's CDR3 is CASSQPSGRVLTGELFF. The DNA of the CDR3 is TGTGCCAGCAGCCAACCCTCAGGGAGGGTTTTAACCGGGGAGCTGTTTTTT.

This clone was seen only a few times. The chain recombines TRBV13 with TRBJ1-3; 9 bases are a match to TRBD1. The ends lost 0 bases at V and 0 bases at J; junction bases unmatched: 0. This CDR3 spans 16 amino acids. Germline V gene lookup returns CDR1 PRHDT and CDR2 FYEKMQ (reference sequence). The chain's CDR3 is CASSLGDRGSGNTIYF. In nucleotides, the CDR3 is TGTGCCAGCAGCTTAGGGGACAGGGGCTCTGGAAACACCATATATTTT.

This rearrangement joins TRBV21-1 to TRBJ1-5. TRBV21-1 is labeled a pseudogene. The CDR3 spans 12 residues. The CDR3: CAPQRKHQPQHF. The CDR3 coding sequence is TGTGCCCCCCAGAGGAAGCATCAGCCCCAGCATTTT.

J is TRBJ2-7 and V is TRBV30, with D perhaps matching TRBD1 (6 bases). Germline V CDR1 and CDR2: GTSNPN, SVGIG (reference sequence). The V gene lost 1 base and the J gene lost 0 bases, with 13 bases spanning the gap. This CDR3 has 15 residues. The CDR3 DNA follows: TGTGCCTGGAGTGGTTATCAGGGGCCCTCCTACGAGCAGTACTTC. Its translation is CAWSGYQGPSYEQYF.

The CDR3 DNA is TGTGCCAGTACCCGGGGCGGGGAGCTGTTTTTT. It is translated as CASTRGGELFF. The chain recombines TRBV27 with TRBJ2-2, with TRBD2 as a possible D gene (5 bases). V was pared by 9 bases and J by 7 bases, with 9 bases between. This CDR3 contains 11 residues. In germline, CDR1 is MNHEY, CDR2 SMNVEV (reference sequence).